The rows below give T cell receptor beta chains drawn from one sample of a study of CD8 T cells in Susac syndrome. TCRdb reprocessed the immunoSEQ multiplex PCR reads via MiXCR and lists one record per CDR3 protein. The sample has around 220,000 distinct CDR3 sequences; 80% to 95% are singletons. Sequenced: CD8+ T cells from PBMCs. Receptor source: a human donor with multiple sclerosis. Each CDR3 is given with its conserved first and last residue. The D gene is left open where the match is weak. Rows may omit the clone size; those that give it use once, few, many or a size class.

j_call d_call clone_size v_call cdr3_nt cdr3_aa
TRBJ2-5 NA NA TRBV7-2 TGTGCCAGCAGCTTAGAGGCTAGCGAGATGCAAGAGACCCAGTACTTC CASSLEASEMQETQYF
TRBJ1-6 NA NA TRBV6-1 TGTGCCAGCACTACGGGACCTATGTCGAGCTCCTATAATTCACCCCTCCACTTT CASTTGPMSSSYNSPLHF
TRBJ1-6 NA once TRBV9 TGTGCCAGCAGCGTAGGGAGTGCACCCCTCCACTTT CASSVGSAPLHF
TRBJ2-1 NA NA TRBV6-1 TGTGCCAGCGCGACCCATTTTGGGGCCTACATTATAGGTAATGAGCAGTTCTTC CASATHFGAYIIGNEQFF
TRBJ2-5 TRBD2 NA TRBV5-4 TGTGCCAGCAGCTTGTGGGCGGGAGGTTCCCAAGAGACCCAGTACTTC CASSLWAGGSQETQYF
TRBJ2-1 TRBD1 NA TRBV18 TGTGCCAGCTCACCTGGGGACAGGGCGGGTGAGCAGTTCTTC CASSPGDRAGEQFF
TRBJ2-2 NA NA TRBV3-1 TGTGCCAGCAGCCAAGGGGGTGCGAACACCGGGGAGCTGTTTTTT CASSQGGANTGELFF
TRBJ2-7 NA NA TRBV7-2 TGTGCCAGCAGCTTAGAACGGGGTCCCTACGAGCAGTACTTC CASSLERGPYEQYF
TRBJ2-3 NA NA TRBV5-6 TGTGCCAGCAGCTTGGCGGCCCAAGATAGCACAGATACGCAGTATTTT CASSLAAQDSTDTQYF
TRBJ1-1 NA few TRBV19 TGTGCCAGTAGTATTCTCCACGGAATGAACACTGAAGCTTTCTTT CASSILHGMNTEAFF
TRBJ1-4 NA NA TRBV7-6 TGTGCCAGCAGCCTTCTGCAAGATGAAGGACTGTTTTTT CASSLLQDEGLFF
TRBJ1-1 TRBD1 NA TRBV7-9 TGTGCCAGCAGCTTAGCGGGACAGTATCCCCATGAAGCTTTCTTT CASSLAGQYPHEAFF
TRBJ2-7 NA NA TRBV5-6 TGTGCCAGCAGCTTGTCTCAGGGAATCGAGCAGTACTTC CASSLSQGIEQYF
TRBJ1-1 TRBD1 NA TRBV2 TGTGCCAGCGGCCCCCAGCCCGGGACAGCGGAGTTTGAAGCTTTCTTT CASGPQPGTAEFEAFF
TRBJ2-2 TRBD2 NA TRBV4-2 TGTGCCAGCTCGTTGACCGGGACTAGCAGCACCGGGGAGCTGTTTTTT CASSLTGTSSTGELFF
TRBJ2-5 NA NA TRBV13 TGTGCCAGCAGCAGGGGTATTGGAGAGACCCAGTACTTC CASSRGIGETQYF
TRBJ1-5 NA NA TRBV3-1 TGTGCCAGCAGCCAAGGTGGGGCTACTAATCAGCCCCAGCATTTT CASSQGGATNQPQHF
TRBJ2-3 TRBD2 NA TRBV19 TGTGCCAGTAGTATAAACCGGCGGGGGGTAAGCACAGATACGCAGTATTTT CASSINRRGVSTDTQYF
TRBJ2-7 TRBD2 NA TRBV7-9 TGTGCCAGCAGAAGGGGCCTAGCGGGAGACGAGCAGTACTTC CASRRGLAGDEQYF
TRBJ2-7 NA NA TRBV20-1 TGCAGTGCTAGAGGGGACTTTCCTTCCAACTCCTACGAGCAGTACTTC CSARGDFPSNSYEQYF
TRBJ2-7 NA NA TRBV20-1 TGCAGTGCTAGCCAAGGACATGGGATCTACGAGCAGTACTTC CSASQGHGIYEQYF
TRBJ2-7 NA NA TRBV4-2 TGTGCCAGCAGCCAAGAGCACGGGCCCTACGAGCAGTACTTC CASSQEHGPYEQYF
TRBJ2-6 TRBD1 NA TRBV7-9 TGTGCCAGCAGCTTGGTCGACAGGGCTACCGGTGGGGCCAACGTCCTGACTTTC CASSLVDRATGGANVLTF
TRBJ1-1 TRBD1 NA TRBV6-5 TGTGCCAGCAGCCCGACAGGGCTCCGCACTGAAGCTTTCTTT CASSPTGLRTEAFF
TRBJ1-1 NA NA TRBV27 TGTGCCAGCAGTTTATCCCCCTACAACACTGAAGCTTTCTTT CASSLSPYNTEAFF
TRBJ2-6 TRBD2 NA TRBV2 TGTGGCCGACTAGCCGGGGCCAACGTCCTGACTTTC CGRLAGANVLTF
TRBJ2-3 TRBD1 NA TRBV10-3 TGTGCCATCAGTGGATCCTATGGGACAGGGAGTTTAGTCACAGATACGCAGTATTTT CAISGSYGTGSLVTDTQYF
TRBJ2-7 NA NA TRBV7-9 TGTGCCAGCAGCCCCCGGGACTACGAGCAGTACTTC CASSPRDYEQYF
TRBJ2-1 NA NA TRBV7-3 TGTGCCAGCAGCTTACGGGGAAACAATGAGCAGTTCTTC CASSLRGNNEQFF
TRBJ2-3 NA NA TRBV7-9 TGTGCCAGCAGCTCAAGGGGGGTGGCAGATACGCAGTATTTT CASSSRGVADTQYF
TRBJ2-7 TRBD2 NA TRBV20-1 TGCAGTGCTAGGGACTCTAGCGGAACATACGAGCAGTACTTC CSARDSSGTYEQYF
TRBJ1-1 NA NA TRBV15 TGTGCCACAACCCTCCGTCGGCACACTGAAGCTTTCTTT CATTLRRHTEAFF
TRBJ1-2 NA NA TRBV20-1 TGCAGTGCCTACGGACACCTTAACTATGGCTACACCTTC CSAYGHLNYGYTF
TRBJ1-5 NA NA TRBV21-1 TGTGCCAGCAGCAAAACCTTCACAGATAATCAGCCCCAGCATTTT CASSKTFTDNQPQHF
TRBJ2-7 NA NA TRBV2 TGTGCCAGCAGGGTTCAGAGGGCCGAGCAGTACTTC CASRVQRAEQYF
TRBJ1-1 NA NA TRBV12-3/TRBV12-4 TGTGCCAGCAGTTTGGGTCCGACAGGGAACACTGAAGCTTTCTTT CASSLGPTGNTEAFF
TRBJ2-5 NA NA TRBV13 TGTGCCAGCAGCTTAGGTCTCGGGGTAAAAGAGACCCAGTACTTC CASSLGLGVKETQYF
TRBJ2-7 TRBD2 NA TRBV6-2/TRBV6-3 TGTGCCAGCAGTTACGGGCTAGCGGGAGGCGAGCAGTACTTC CASSYGLAGGEQYF
TRBJ2-1 TRBD2 once TRBV4-3 TGCGCCAGCAGCCAAGGGGCTAGCGGGGTGAGCTCCTACAATGAGCAGTTCTTC CASSQGASGVSSYNEQFF
TRBJ2-7 NA once TRBV27 TGTGCCAGCAGTTCACTAAGCGGCCCCTACGAGCAGTACTTC CASSSLSGPYEQYF
TRBJ1-1 NA NA TRBV6-1 TGTGCCAGCAGCCCCTCTGGGGGAGCCTTGAACACTGAAGCTTTCTTT CASSPSGGALNTEAFF
TRBJ2-5 NA NA TRBV10-3 TGTGCCATCAGTGACCCTAGCCGAGAGACCCAGTACTTC CAISDPSRETQYF
TRBJ2-1 NA once TRBV20-1 TGCAGTGCTAGAGCCTTGACAGCCTACAATGAGCAGTTCTTC CSARALTAYNEQFF
TRBJ1-5 NA NA TRBV6-1 TGTGCCAGCAGGGACCCCGGGGCTGTGGAGCCCCAGCATTTT CASRDPGAVEPQHF
TRBJ2-3 TRBD1 NA TRBV5-4 TGTGCCAGCAGCTTGGGGGGCAGGGGGCAGGGAGATACGCAGTATTTT CASSLGGRGQGDTQYF
TRBJ1-1 NA NA TRBV30 TGTGCCTGGAGTACAGGGCGGGGAACTGAAGCTTTCTTT CAWSTGRGTEAFF
TRBJ1-2 NA NA TRBV29-1 TGCAGCGTCGCCGGCAGACTAAACACAATTCTCGATGGCTACACCTTC CSVAGRLNTILDGYTF
TRBJ2-2 TRBD2 NA TRBV11-2 TGTGCCAGCAGCCCACTACTAGCGGGGGACACCGGGGAGCTGTTTTTT CASSPLLAGDTGELFF
TRBJ2-5 NA NA TRBV7-9 TGTGCCAGCAGCTCCTTTTACGGGAACCAAGAGACCCAGTACTTC CASSSFYGNQETQYF
TRBJ2-1 TRBD2 NA TRBV2 TGTGCCAACCCCAGCGAGCGGGAGGAGCCCAATGAGCAGTTCTTC CANPSEREEPNEQFF
TRBJ2-3 TRBD1 once TRBV5-1 TGCGCCAGCAGCTTGGCCGGGACAGGGTGGGGAGATACGCAGTATTTT CASSLAGTGWGDTQYF
TRBJ1-2 NA NA TRBV4-1 TGCGCCAGCAGCCAGGGGAAAGGGGTTATTGGCTACACCTTC CASSQGKGVIGYTF
TRBJ1-1 NA NA TRBV7-9 TGTGCCAGCAGCTCAATGACCCGAAACACTGAAGCTTTCTTT CASSSMTRNTEAFF
TRBJ1-6 NA few TRBV3-1 TGTGCCAGCAGCCCAGATGGAGGGCATAATTCGCCCCTCCACTTT CASSPDGGHNSPLHF